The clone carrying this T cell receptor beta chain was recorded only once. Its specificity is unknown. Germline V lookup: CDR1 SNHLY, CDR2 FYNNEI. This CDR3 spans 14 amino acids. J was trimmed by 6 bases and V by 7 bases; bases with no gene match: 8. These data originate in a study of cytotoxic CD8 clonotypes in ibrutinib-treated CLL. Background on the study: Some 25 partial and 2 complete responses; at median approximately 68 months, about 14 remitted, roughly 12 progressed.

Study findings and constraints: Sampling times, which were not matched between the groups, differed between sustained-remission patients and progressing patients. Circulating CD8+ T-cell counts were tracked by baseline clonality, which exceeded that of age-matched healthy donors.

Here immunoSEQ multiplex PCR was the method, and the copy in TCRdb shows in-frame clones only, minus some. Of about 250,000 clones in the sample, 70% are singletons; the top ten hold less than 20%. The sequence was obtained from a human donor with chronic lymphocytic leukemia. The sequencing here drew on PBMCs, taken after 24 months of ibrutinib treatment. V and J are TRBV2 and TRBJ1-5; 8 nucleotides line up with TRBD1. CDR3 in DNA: TGTGCCAGCACACAGGGGGGGGCAGGTCAGCCCCAGCATTTT. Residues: CASTQGGAGQPQHF.